This T cell receptor beta chain was identified in a study of blood T cell repertoires in COVID-19. This clone has a single count. TCRdb's copy holds only in-frame clones and misses some; the assay was immunoSEQ multiplex PCR. The table lists roughly 270,000 clones, 88% of them singletons. From germline, CDR1 is LNHDA and CDR2 SQIVND (reference sequence). V lost 6 bases to trimming and J lost 5 bases; unmatched junction nucleotides: 14. The CDR3 extends over 17 amino acids. This chain joins TRBV19 and TRBJ1-2, with 11 bases aligning to TRBD1. The material sequenced was peripheral blood. This clonotype was obtained from a man between 18 and 29 years old with active or convalescent COVID-19. For the CDR3, the DNA is TGTGCCAGTAGGGACAGGGGGCCATTTCAGTATTATTATGGCTACACCTTC. This translates into CASRDRGPFQYYYGYTF.